The rows below give T cell receptor beta chains drawn from one sample of a study of blood T cells in healthy people across ages. TCRdb re-called the 5' RACE reads through MiXCR, storing one row per CDR3 protein. In the table there are 1.5 million to 2 million distinct CDR3 sequences, around 36% of which are singletons. Material for sequencing was blood. These receptors originate from a woman in her 30s in good health. Each CDR3 is given with its conserved first and last residue. The order of the fields is clone size, V gene, D gene, J gene, CDR3 length, CDR3 protein, CDR3 DNA. A D gene is named only where the DNA matches it firmly. Expanded clones are given a class, and other clones once, few, many or no size at all.

.	TRBV7-9	.	TRBJ2-1	15	CASSFPNVSPNEQFF	TGTGCCAGCAGCTTTCCCAATGTCTCCCCAAATGAGCAGTTCTTC
few	TRBV5-1	TRBD2	TRBJ2-1	16	CASSLVLAGASEGQFF	TGCGCCAGCAGCTTGGTACTAGCGGGGGCAAGTGAGGGGCAGTTCTTC
.	TRBV4-1	TRBD2	TRBJ2-4	21	CASSQFAGLAGVMLAKNIRYF	TGCGCCAGCAGCCAATTTGCGGGACTAGCGGGAGTGATGCTAGCCAAAAACATTCGGTACTTC
many	TRBV15	TRBD2	TRBJ2-5	18	CATSNGTSGRYGWETQYF	TGTGCCACCAGCAACGGGACTAGCGGGAGATACGGCTGGGAGACCCAGTACTTC
many	TRBV10-2	.	TRBJ2-3	13	CASSVTATDTQYF	TGCGCCAGCAGTGTGACAGCCACAGATACGCAGTATTTT
few	TRBV20-1	TRBD2	TRBJ2-5	13	CSAKRTSGETQYF	TGCAGTGCTAAAAGGACTAGCGGGGAGACCCAGTACTTC
.	TRBV6-2/TRBV6-3	TRBD1	TRBJ1-2	13	CASFQGEGYGYTF	TGTGCCAGCTTCCAGGGGGAAGGCTATGGCTACACCTTC
.	TRBV5-1	.	TRBJ1-2	15	CASSASKGENYGYTF	TGCGCCAGCAGCGCCTCGAAGGGGGAGAACTATGGCTACACCTTC
few	TRBV9	TRBD2	TRBJ2-7	16	CASSAGLAGASYEQYF	TGTGCCAGCAGCGCGGGACTAGCGGGGGCCTCCTACGAGCAGTACTTC
few	TRBV29-1	.	TRBJ2-7	13	CSVSDSHSYEQYF	TGCAGTGTATCGGACAGTCACTCCTACGAGCAGTACTTC
.	TRBV12-3/TRBV12-4	.	TRBJ2-5	16	CASSLDTWAIQETQYF	TGTGCCAGCAGTTTAGACACCTGGGCAATTCAGGAGACCCAGTACTTC
.	TRBV29-1	.	TRBJ2-5	12	CSVKPPGETQYF	TGCAGCGTCAAACCCCCGGGGGAGACCCAGTACTTC
few	TRBV12-3/TRBV12-4	TRBD1	TRBJ1-2	15	CASSLRTGGIYGYTF	TGTGCCAGCAGCCTCAGAACAGGGGGTATCTATGGCTACACCTTC
.	TRBV29-1	.	TRBJ1-2	13	CSVDSQGVDGYTF	TGCAGCGTTGATTCCCAGGGCGTTGATGGCTACACCTTC
.	TRBV29-1	TRBD1	TRBJ2-7	14	CGATRRRGGLEQYF	TGCGGCGCCACTAGGAGGAGAGGGGGCCTCGAGCAGTACTTC
.	TRBV6-5	.	TRBJ2-7	15	CASSLHGGSSYGQYF	TGTGCCAGCAGTTTGCACGGAGGGAGCTCCTACGGGCAGTACTTC
many	TRBV20-1	.	TRBJ2-5	14	CSARDGSEQETQYF	TGCAGTGCTAGAGACGGGAGTGAACAAGAGACCCAGTACTTC
.	TRBV27	TRBD1	TRBJ2-7	17	CASSFRLAGTESYEQYF	TGTGCCAGCAGTTTTCGCCTAGCCGGGACAGAATCCTACGAGCAGTACTTC
.	TRBV7-6	TRBD2	TRBJ2-1	16	CASTSHGTSKDNEQFF	TGTGCCAGCACGTCTCACGGGACTAGCAAAGACAATGAGCAGTTCTTC
few	TRBV4-1	TRBD1	TRBJ1-1	15	CASSQLQGANTEAFF	TGTGCCAGCAGCCAACTACAGGGGGCAAACACTGAAGCTTTCTTT
.	TRBV27	.	TRBJ2-7	13	CASSAGDYYEQYF	TGTGCCAGCAGCGCCGGGGATTACTACGAGCAGTACTTC
few	TRBV12-3/TRBV12-4	.	TRBJ2-7	13	CASSRLHAYEQYF	TGTGCCAGCAGTCGATTACATGCGTACGAGCAGTACTTC
many	TRBV27	.	TRBJ2-1	18	CASSSSHPRGSSYNEQFF	TGTGCCAGCAGTAGCTCCCATCCCAGGGGAAGCTCCTACAATGAGCAGTTCTTC
few	TRBV5-1	TRBD2	TRBJ2-5	15	CASSSLAGAEETQYF	TGTGCCAGCAGCTCCTTAGCGGGAGCGGAAGAGACCCAGTACTTC
few	TRBV20-1	TRBD2	TRBJ2-7	15	CSARDPLGGIHEQYF	TGCAGTGCTAGAGATCCACTGGGGGGGATCCACGAGCAGTACTTC
.	TRBV4-1	TRBD2	TRBJ2-1	16	CASSHYTSGDYNEQFF	TGCGCCAGCAGCCACTACACTAGCGGAGACTACAATGAGCAGTTCTTC
.	TRBV7-9	TRBD1	TRBJ1-1	14	CASSQQGLRAEAFF	TGTGCCAGCAGTCAACAGGGGTTGCGAGCTGAAGCTTTCTTT
.	TRBV20-1	TRBD1	TRBJ1-5	15	CSASRRGLADQPQHF	TGCAGTGCTAGCCGGAGGGGGCTCGCTGATCAGCCCCAGCATTTT
many	TRBV2	.	TRBJ2-7	14	CASRSLQGSYEQYF	TGTGCCAGCAGATCACTTCAGGGATCCTACGAGCAGTACTTC
.	TRBV29-1	TRBD1	TRBJ1-2	12	CSALTGAYGYTF	TGCAGCGCCTTGACAGGGGCCTATGGCTACACCTTC
.	TRBV12-3/TRBV12-4	.	TRBJ1-4	15	CASSLSPGVREKLFF	TGTGCCAGCAGTTTGAGTCCAGGGGTGCGAGAAAAACTGTTTTTT
.	TRBV11-2	TRBD2	TRBJ2-1	15	CASSLAPAGGNEQFF	TGTGCCAGCAGCTTAGCGCCCGCGGGAGGAAATGAGCAGTTCTTC
.	TRBV5-6	.	TRBJ1-5	14	CASSLMGGYQPQHF	TGTGCCAGCAGCTTGATGGGGGGGTATCAGCCCCAGCATTTT
.	TRBV7-2	.	TRBJ2-1	16	CASSYHKAIVYNEQFF	TGTGCCAGCAGTTACCACAAGGCCATAGTCTACAATGAGCAGTTCTTC
.	TRBV20-1	.	TRBJ2-2	14	CSASGYSNTGELFF	TGCAGTGCTAGTGGCTATTCGAACACCGGGGAGCTGTTTTTT
.	TRBV11-2	TRBD2	TRBJ2-7	17	CASSLEGGKNTHYEQYF	TGTGCCAGCAGCTTAGAGGGGGGGAAAAATACGCACTACGAGCAGTACTTC
many	TRBV12-3/TRBV12-4	TRBD2	TRBJ2-1	15	CASSLLSGGFNEQFF	TGTGCCAGCAGTTTACTATCGGGAGGGTTCAATGAGCAGTTCTTC
few	TRBV4-1	.	TRBJ2-3	14	CASSQEGGIATQYF	TGCGCCAGCAGCCAAGAAGGGGGGATAGCTACGCAGTATTTT
few	TRBV20-1	.	TRBJ1-5	14	CSANRGTGNQPQHF	TGCAGTGCTAATCGTGGGACGGGGAATCAGCCCCAGCATTTT
.	TRBV9	.	TRBJ2-7	13	CASSVTRVYEQYF	TGTGCCAGCAGCGTAACCAGGGTATACGAGCAGTACTTC
few	TRBV5-4	TRBD2	TRBJ2-7	16	CASSPGTSGSTYEQYF	TGTGCCAGCAGCCCCGGGACTAGCGGGAGCACCTACGAGCAGTACTTC
few	TRBV4-2	TRBD2	TRBJ2-5	18	CASSHAAGGQGRYETQYF	TGTGCCAGCAGCCATGCAGCGGGAGGCCAGGGAAGATATGAGACCCAGTACTTC
.	TRBV27	.	TRBJ2-7	10	CASSIGEQYF	TGTGCCAGCAGTATAGGCGAGCAGTACTTC
.	TRBV15	TRBD2	TRBJ2-1	15	CATSRDTGAGNEQFF	TGTGCCACCAGCAGAGACACGGGAGCGGGGAATGAGCAGTTCTTC
.	TRBV3-1	TRBD2	TRBJ2-2	18	CASSQGLLAGSNTGERFF	TGTGCCAGCAGCCAGGGTCTCCTAGCGGGGTCGAACACCGGGGAGCGGTTTTTT
.	TRBV20-1	.	TRBJ1-4	12	CSARSRGEKLFF	TGCAGTGCTAGAAGTAGGGGGGAAAAACTGTTTTTT
few	TRBV9	.	TRBJ2-6	15	CASSVVSSGANVLTF	TGTGCCAGCAGCGTAGTTAGCTCTGGGGCCAACGTCCTGACTTTC
.	TRBV3-1	.	TRBJ2-7	15	CASSRAPGPSYEQYF	TGTGCCAGCAGCCGGGCACCGGGGCCCTCCTACGAGCAGTACTTC
.	TRBV27	.	TRBJ2-3	14	CTSSVTGSTDTQYF	TGTACCAGCAGTGTGACAGGAAGCACAGATACGCAGTATTTT
.	TRBV28	.	TRBJ1-2	15	CASSLLTDGGPGYTF	TGTGCCAGCAGTTTATTGACGGATGGGGGCCCTGGCTACACCTTC
few	TRBV9	.	TRBJ2-7	13	CASSRFAGYEQYF	TGTGCCAGCAGCCGATTCGCTGGCTACGAGCAGTACTTC
many	TRBV20-1	.	TRBJ2-7	14	CSASTRDTSYEQYF	TGCAGTGCGTCGACTAGGGACACCTCCTACGAGCAGTACTTC
few	TRBV5-1	TRBD2	TRBJ2-7	18	CASSQPGLAGGYSYEQYF	TGCGCCAGCAGCCAGCCGGGACTAGCGGGGGGGTACTCCTACGAGCAGTACTTC